This TCR beta chain is drawn from a study of blood T cell repertoires in COVID-19. Turning to the study itself: The analysed material was cDNA or gDNA that came from T cells, B-cell-depleted T cells, or PBMCs.

Recovery meant two consecutive negative NP/OP PCR tests, professional clearance, or resolved symptoms. In the authors' workflow: Cell counts per sample came from amplifying reference gene primers. Assay used: immunoSEQ multiplex PCR; TCRdb lists only in-frame clones, some missing. From that table come the V and J calls and clone size; the DNA was used to work out D and trimming. The sample includes 300,000 to 450,000 clones, roughly nine tenths of them seen just once. This CDR3 is built from 13 residues. CDR1 is SQVTM and CDR2 is ANQGSEA in the germline V gene. With 0 bases removed from V and 3 bases from J, the gap between germline ends came to 9 bases.

The origin of this receptor is a man aged 18 to 30 who had recovered from COVID-19. Sequencing was performed on PBMCs or T cells enriched from blood (not recorded which). The chain couples TRBV29-1 to TRBJ2-7; tentative D call: TRBD2 (5 bases). The CDR3 DNA follows: TGCAGCGTTGAAGATGGGAGCAGCTACGAGCAGTACTTC. Its translation is CSVEDGSSYEQYF.